What follows are 11 T cell receptor beta chains derived from one specimen sequenced in a study of T-cell reconstitution after alpha-beta-depleted transplantation in children (dated by TCRdb to about 2016). To prepare the library, PCR was applied. The sequencing machine was an Illumina HiSeq 2500. Molecular barcoding was employed in the preparation of TCR libraries, with unique molecular identifiers being used to normalize TCRbeta repertoire quantification. Using fastp at Q25 and MiXCR, TCRdb reprocessed the public reads and kept productive beta chains. Here each entry gathers all rows of one CDR3 protein and keeps the most common genes and DNA. In this sample the table shows around 190,000 distinct CDR3 sequences, approximately 7% of which occur a single time. Of the sample, just over 5.5% falls within the top ten clones. This specimen's treatment or condition label, per the study, means: allogeneic hematopoietic cell transplantation with graft depleted of TCRalphabeta T cells and CD19 B cells.

The sample consisted of PBMCs, taken before TCRalphabeta/CD19-depleted stem cell transplant. The receptors originated from a boy between 2 and 10 years old with acute lymphoblastic leukemia, due to receive a stem cell transplant.

V is TRBV5-1 and J is TRBJ2-3; perhaps TRBD2 as D (6 bases). Trimming stripped 4 bases from V and 7 bases from J, with 25 bases between. The CDR3 is 17 residues long. CDR1 and CDR2 (germline): SGHRS, YFSETQ. CDR3 loop: CASSGGMERSRGNTQYF. The CDR3 DNA reads TGCGCCAGCAGCGGGGGGATGGAGCGGTCTCGTGGGAATACGCAGTATTTT.

This clonotype was seen many times. The chain couples TRBV7-2 to TRBJ2-5; 11 positions agree with TRBD2. The ends lost 4 bases at V and 0 bases at J; junction bases unmatched: 7. CDR1 is SGHTA, CDR2 FQGNSA, per germline. The CDR3 totals 17 residues. The chain's CDR3 is CASSSSGRLLYQETQYF. The CDR3 DNA sequence: TGTGCCAGCAGCTCTAGCGGGAGGCTCCTGTACCAAGAGACCCAGTACTTC.

This clonotype was found many times. The rearrangement links TRBV5-1 to TRBJ2-7; D is possibly TRBD2 (6 bases). The V end lost 4 bases, the J end lost 2 bases, and 13 bases lay between the germline ends. The CDR3 is 14 amino acids. Looked up from germline, CDR1 is SGHRS and CDR2 is YFSETQ. The CDR3 here is CASSLGSGAYEQYF. CDR3 sequence (DNA): TGCGCCAGCAGCCTGGGGTCGGGAGCCTACGAGCAGTACTTC.

In this sample, this clonotype turned up many times. The genes are TRBV7-2 and TRBJ2-5, with D hard to call. Germline V gene data show CDR1 as SGHTA and CDR2 as FQGNSA. With 4 bases removed from V and 0 bases from J, the gap between germline ends came to 3 bases. The CDR3 is made up of 12 amino acids. The CDR3 sequence is CASSSYQETQYF. The CDR3 DNA sequence: TGTGCCAGCAGCTCTTACCAAGAGACCCAGTACTTC.

This sequence joins TRBV20-1 and TRBJ1-1; weak D call: TRBD1 (5 bases). Trimming stripped 3 bases from V and 4 bases from J, with 21 bases between. Per germline, CDR1 DFQATT and CDR2 SNEGSKA (reference sequence). The CDR3 is 16 residues long. The CDR3 sequence: CSARKLISRVLTEAFF. In DNA, the CDR3 is TGCAGTGCTAGGAAGCTAATCAGCAGGGTTCTCACTGAAGCTTTCTTT.

A few counts support this clonotype. This rearrangement joins TRBV7-2 to TRBJ2-7, with TRBD1 identical over 10 bases. Germline CDR1 and CDR2: SGHTA and FQGNSA. This CDR3 is 13 amino acids long. Unmatched junction bases numbered 7, after V lost 10 bases and J lost 4 bases. CDR3: CATSGTGVYEQYF. CDR3 nucleotides: TGTGCCACATCGGGGACAGGGGTTTACGAGCAGTACTTC.

In its sample, this clonotype was seen a few times. The J gene is TRBJ2-5, the V gene TRBV5-1; TRBD2 might be the D (6 bases). V was shortened by 0 bases and J by 5 bases, with 14 bases between the two germline ends. Germline CDR1 and CDR2: SGHRS and YFSETQ. The CDR3 has 15 residues. For the CDR3, the DNA is TGCGCCAGCAGCTTGGGACTATCGGGGGATGAGACCCAGTACTTC. It yields the protein CASSLGLSGDETQYF. Drawing the rest from reference TRBV5-1 and TRBJ2-5, the complete variable domain is KAGVTQTPRYLIKTRGQQVTLSCSPISGHRSVSWYQQTPGQGLQFLFEYFSETQRNKGNFPGRFSGRQFSNSRSEMNVSTLELGDSALYLCASSLGLSGDETQYFGPGTRLLVL.

Details on this clonotype: One end of the junction fails to match germline, which may point to a read error. The chain has TRBV27 and TRBJ2-2, with D uncertain. CDR1 is MNHEY, CDR2 SMNVEV, per germline (reference sequence). This CDR3 comprises 13 residues. This CDR3 is CSSSLKVAGELFF. The CDR3 coding sequence is TGTTCCAGCAGTTTAAAGGTCGCCGGGGAGCTGTTTTTT.

The chain couples TRBV24-1 to TRBJ2-1; 8 positions agree with TRBD2. The CDR3 loop spans 15 amino acids. Germline lookup yields CDR1 KGHDR and CDR2 SFDVKD. The V segment lost 1 base and the J segment 6 bases; nucleotides outside the gene matches: 4. CDR3 residues: CATSDFGTRANEQFF. CDR3 nucleotide sequence: TGTGCCACCAGTGATTTCGGGACTAGGGCCAATGAGCAGTTCTTC.

This clonotype was detected only a few times. The rearrangement joins TRBV20-1 to TRBJ2-3; 8 nucleotides align to TRBD1. The germline gives CDR1 DFQATT, CDR2 SNEGSKA (reference sequence). The CDR3 consists of 14 residues. The J segment lost 4 bases and the V segment lost 1 base, leaving 4 bases of the junction unmatched. The CDR3 sequence is CSARARGRSDTQYF. The CDR3 DNA follows: TGCAGTGCTAGAGCCAGGGGGCGCTCAGATACGCAGTATTTT.

This clonotype was detected many times. The chain uses TRBV7-8 and TRBJ2-5; 10 bases map to TRBD2. Germline V CDR1 and CDR2: SGHVS, FQNEAQ. The CDR3 extends over 15 amino acids. The V segment lost 3 bases and the J segment 2 bases; nucleotides outside the gene matches: 3. This chain's CDR3 is CASSFWTSGQETQYF. CDR3 DNA: TGTGCCAGCAGCTTCTGGACTAGCGGACAAGAGACCCAGTACTTC.